This T cell receptor (beta chain) emerged from a study of blood T cell repertoires in COVID-19. Across the study: COVID-19 samples collected from the United States, Italy and Spain covered acute and convalescent phases.

Authors' processing steps: By means of reference gene primer amplification, nucleated cell counts were estimated. Assay: immunoSEQ multiplex PCR; the TCRdb copy retains only in-frame clones and omits some. V and J calls and clone size are as listed in that table; D and trimming were resolved from the DNA. Of around 56,000 clones listed, around three quarters are singletons. Germline assignment: CDR1 LNHDA and CDR2 SQIVND (reference sequence). V dropped 3 bases and J dropped 6 bases, with 17 bases sitting between them. The CDR3 runs 15 residues. The specimen was peripheral blood. The TCR sequence derives from a man in his 60s with acute or convalescent COVID-19. The chain recombines TRBV19 with TRBJ1-1; D is undetermined. The CDR3 nucleotides read TGTGCCAGTAGTATTAAAGGGAGGGTGAGTCCTGAAGCTTTCTTT. Translated: CASSIKGRVSPEAFF.